This T cell receptor (beta chain) was sequenced for a study of T cells in tuberculosis (dated by TCRdb to the late 2010s). A note on the overall study: To characterize T cells specific for the mycobacterial lipid antigen glucose monomycolate (GMM), the study used CD1B tetramers together with high-throughput TCR immunosequencing. Overall study outcomes, separate from this receptor: T cells that bind the CD1B-GMM tetramer with low affinity may have been missed by the stringent sort gate.

Remarks on this clone: Base quality data are lacking; no much larger clone is found one base away.

PBMC were thawed, rested overnight, stained with GMM-loaded CD1B tetramer, a Live/Dead dye and anti-CD3, and then sorted on a FACS Aria II. C32 glucose monomycolate purified from Rhodococcus equi was loaded onto CD1B tetramers. Before cryopreservation, the PBMC used for tetramer sorting had been depleted of CD14-expressing monocytes for a separate study. From each donor, approximately 100,000 tetramer-negative cells were sorted and analyzed together with the tetramer-positive cells. GMM-loaded CD1B tetramers were used to sort antigen-specific T cells from several healthy South African adults. Because TCR-alpha and TCR-beta chains were sequenced unpaired, no information on chain pairing was available. The immunoSEQ multiplex PCR assay was used to generate TCR libraries, with TCR-beta and/or TCR-alpha/delta assays applied to each sample. The amplified TCR libraries were sequenced on the Illumina high-throughput platform. From the authors' description of their analysis: Clustering and dimensionality reduction relied on pairwise TCRdist distances among GMM-specific receptors from T cells that were either sorted ex vivo or expanded in vitro. Sequence motifs, defined by gene usage and CDR3 content, were tested for enrichment in tetramer-positive compared with tetramer-negative populations. Imported from immuneACCESS, the table was reduced by TCRdb to in-frame sequences with V and J called. These copies leave out some clones; in studies compared against another copy, an unresolved V gene accounts for under half, and the cause of the remainder is not known. D and trimming were read from the DNA, whereas the V and J calls and clone size are those reported in that table. Recorded for this sample are 55,000 to 70,000 clones; 81% of them occurred a single time. Clones ranked in the top ten supply over 10% of the sample.

The germline V gene encodes CDR1 SGDLS and CDR2 YYNGEE. Including cysteine and phenylalanine, the CDR3 has 15 amino acids. The retained sequence is limited to the CDR3, 45 bases, with the frame set at the first base. The trim is 4 bases for V and 4 bases for J, with a gap of 15 bases between the germline ends. This TCR was sampled from an adult woman with latent tuberculosis. Source material: CD1b-GMM tetramer-negative cells sorted from PBMCs. The sample's cell subset or site label is to be understood as: T cells not binding CD1B-GMM tetramer, sorted from same donor. The chain uses TRBV9 and TRBJ2-1, with the D gene call left open. The DNA sequence is TGTGCCAGCAGCTTGGTTGGAGCGAAGTACAATGAGCAGTTCTTC. Its protein is CASSLVGAKYNEQFF. The full variable domain, with segments outside the CDR3 supplied by the reference TRBV9 and TRBJ2-1 proteins, appears as DSGVTQTPKHLITATGQRVTLRCSPRSGDLSVYWYQQSLDQGLQFLIQYYNGEERAKGNILERFSAQQFPDLHSELNLSSLELGDSALYFCASSLVGAKYNEQFFGPGTRLTVL.